This TCR beta chain was identified during a study of CXCR3-negative and CXCR3-positive naive CD8 T cells. The CDR3 covers 13 residues. The germline gives CDR1 LNHDA, CDR2 SQIVND (reference sequence). Libraries of TRB cDNA were made by 5' RACE and carried UMIs. TCRdb reprocessed the 5' RACE reads, with one entry per CDR3 protein and no DNA. The table lists about 8,000 distinct CDR3 sequences, with approximately 2.3% in the top ten. Definition of naive CD8+ T cells rested on a CD45RO-CCR7+CD27+CD95- profile. The sequencing sample was made of naive CXCR3- CD8+ T cells from blood. The subset: CD45RO-CCR7+CD27+CD95- naive CD8+ T cells lacking CXCR3 (TNR3-). The chain links TRBV19 to TRBJ1-1. The clonotype was recovered from a human donor in good health. Some clones in this sample may be carry-over from other donors' samples. CDR3 sequence reads: CASSMDGYSEAFF.